This T cell receptor (beta chain) was sequenced during a study of blood T cells in healthy people across ages. Study outcomes and limitations: Unsorted PBMCs prevented conclusive naive versus antigen-experienced comparison. Long-lived donors exceeded aged donors in naive CD4+ cells and diversity. Shifts in expanded clonotypes may have been confounded by donor CMV status, which was unknown.

Using a J-beta primer mix together with a sample-barcoded 5' primer, a second PCR was run for 7 to 11 cycles. Each CDR3 protein gets one entry after TCRdb re-called the 5' RACE reads with MiXCR. The repertoire holds about 970,000 distinct CDR3 sequences, with roughly 51% as singletons. Concerning this clonotype: Its antigen remains unknown.

The CDR3 runs to 15 residues. V was pared by 7 bases and J by 4 bases, with 11 bases of the junction left unmatched. Germline V gene sequence: CDR1 SGHRS, CDR2 YFSETQ. This rearrangement joins TRBV5-1 to TRBJ2-5, with 9 bases that match TRBD2. Sequencing used blood. The clonotype originates from a woman aged 60-75 years in good health. CDR3 sequence (DNA): TGCGCCAGCGGACGGACCGGGACTAGCTCAGAGACCCAGTACTTC. Protein sequence: CASGRTGTSSETQYF.